Each of the 16 T cell receptor beta chains below was sequenced from the same sample in a study of T-cell memory formation after mild COVID-19 (TCRdb year 2021). Receptor amplification or capture employed 5' RACE. The data were produced on an Illumina NovaSeq 6000. TCRdb reprocessing: public reads trimmed at Q25 with fastp, clones called with MiXCR, in-frame beta chains kept. Rows are unified per CDR3 protein, each entry keeping the most common DNA and genes. The sample yields around 250,000 distinct CDR3 sequences; about a sixth were counted once. The ten most abundant clones make up roughly 20% of the sample. The specimen was PBMCs or a T cell subset sorted from them (not recorded which). The receptor set was obtained from a man aged 18-30 years who had mild COVID-19 (a few samples of this study predate the infection). The sample titles of this study are shuffled in the database, so cell type and time point are left out; the donor was told from shared clones.

The chain has TRBV5-1 and TRBJ2-3; 7 bases align to TRBD2. Per germline, CDR1 SGHRS and CDR2 YFSETQ. J was trimmed by 3 bases and V by 4 bases; bases with no gene match: 8. This CDR3 contains 15 residues. CDR3 sequence: CASSPGRGGTDTQYF. The CDR3 DNA reads TGCGCCAGCAGCCCCGGTCGGGGAGGGACAGATACGCAGTATTTT. Full variable domain (outside the CDR3, taken from reference TRBV5-1 and TRBJ2-3): KAGVTQTPRYLIKTRGQQVTLSCSPISGHRSVSWYQQTPGQGLQFLFEYFSETQRNKGNFPGRFSGRQFSNSRSEMNVSTLELGDSALYLCASSPGRGGTDTQYFGPGTRLTVL.

J is TRBJ2-3 and V is TRBV18; 9 bases are a match to TRBD1. J was trimmed by 0 bases and V by 4 bases; bases with no gene match: 5. The CDR3 totals 16 residues. Germline CDR1 reads KGHSH; CDR2 reads LQKENI. Written as DNA, the CDR3 is TGTGCCAGCTCACTTTCCGGGACAGGGAGCACAGATACGCAGTATTTT. This sequence encodes CASSLSGTGSTDTQYF.

This clonotype was seen at least ten times. The genes are TRBV11-2 and TRBJ2-3; 9 bases agree with TRBD2. The CDR3 has 15 residues. CDR1 is SGHAT, CDR2 FQNNGV, per germline. With V trimmed by 5 bases and J by 4 bases, 7 bases remained unmatched. The CDR3 spells CASSLGLAGPDTQYF. The CDR3 region has the DNA TGTGCCAGCAGCCTAGGGCTAGCGGGGCCAGATACGCAGTATTTT.

The rearrangement links TRBV15 to TRBJ2-7; no clear D. Trimming shortened V by 0 bases and J by 0 bases, and 6 bases separated the two germline ends. CDR1 is LNHNV and CDR2 is YYDKDF in the germline V gene (reference sequence). The CDR3 contains 14 residues. The CDR3 spells CATSRDRSSYEQYV. CDR3 nucleotides: TGTGCCACCAGCAGAGATCGGAGCTCCTACGAGCAGTACGTC.

This clonotype was observed a few times. The V and J genes are TRBV5-1 and TRBJ2-5; D may be TRBD2 (5 bases). Trimming removed 4 bases from V and 2 bases from J, with 9 bases in between. The CDR3 covers 13 residues. Germline-derived CDR1 and CDR2 are SGHRS and YFSETQ. In DNA, the CDR3 is TGCGCCAGCAGCCGCCGGGAACAAGAGACCCAGTACTTC. This encodes CASSRREQETQYF.

This clonotype was seen a handful of times. This rearrangement joins TRBV10-3 to TRBJ2-3; D unclear. The CDR3 is 12 residues long. Germline CDR1 and CDR2: ENHRY and SYGVKD. V gave up 10 bases and J gave up 5 bases, with 13 bases separating them. CDR3 in DNA: TGTGCCACCTCTCCGGGTGTAGATACGCAGTATTTT. This codes for CATSPGVDTQYF.

Ten or more counts support this clonotype. This chain links TRBV3-1 with TRBJ2-1; TRBD2 agrees at 8 bases. The V gene end was trimmed by 0 bases and the J gene end by 10 bases; junction bases not matched to a gene: 8. Germline V gene sequence: CDR1 LGHDT, CDR2 YNNKEL (reference sequence). The CDR3 contains 15 residues. The CDR3 sequence is CASSQDAGGAPEQFF. The CDR3 nucleotides are TGTGCCAGCAGCCAAGATGCCGGGGGGGCCCCCGAGCAGTTCTTC.

This clonotype was found many times. The chain combines TRBV12-3 or TRBV12-4 with TRBJ2-2; D unclear. The CDR3 is made up of 12 amino acids. Trimming stripped 5 bases from V and 1 base from J, with 2 bases between. CDR3 in amino acids: CASSRNTGELFF. The CDR3 DNA reads as TGTGCCAGCAGTCGGAACACCGGGGAGCTGTTTTTT.

The chain couples TRBV5-4 to TRBJ2-3; D is undetermined. Germline CDR1 and CDR2: SGHNT and YYREEE (reference sequence). The CDR3 length is 13 residues. Deletions cut 4 bases from V and 6 bases from J, with 12 bases between. The CDR3 sequence is CASSPYSADTQYF. The DNA of the CDR3 is TGTGCCAGCAGCCCCTATAGTGCGGATACGCAGTATTTT.

This clonotype was detected a few times. The rearrangement links TRBV4-1 to TRBJ2-5, with TRBD2 matching 11 bases. The J segment lost 1 base and the V segment lost 4 bases, leaving 5 bases of the junction unmatched. The CDR3 consists of 16 residues. In germline, CDR1 is MGHRA, CDR2 YSYEKL. CDR3 sequence (DNA): TGCGCCAGCAGCCTAACTAGCGGGGGAATCCAAGAGACCCAGTACTTC. It is translated as CASSLTSGGIQETQYF.

This clonotype was found many times. This rearrangement joins TRBV5-1 to TRBJ2-1, with TRBD2 matching 8 bases. Unmatched junction bases numbered 7, after V lost 1 base and J lost 10 bases. Germline lookup yields CDR1 SGHRS and CDR2 YFSETQ. This CDR3 region has 14 residues. CDR3 in amino acids: CASSLSPGGHEQFF. As DNA, the CDR3 is TGCGCCAGCAGCTTGTCGCCGGGGGGGCACGAGCAGTTCTTC.

This clonotype came up many times. This chain uses TRBV5-1 with TRBJ2-1, with 9 bases lining up with TRBD1. After removal of 3 bases from V and 16 bases from J, the junction contained 11 bases not matched to a gene. Germline values: CDR1 SGHRS, CDR2 YFSETQ. The CDR3 extends over 13 amino acids. CDR3: CASSSTPGQGQFF. The CDR3 bases are TGCGCCAGCAGCTCAACCCCAGGACAGGGGCAATTCTTC.

The CDR3 DNA reads as TGCGCCAGCAGCCGTCTGGGGACTAGCGAGGCCCAAGAGACCCAGTACTTC. Protein product: CASSRLGTSEAQETQYF. V usage is TRBV4-3 and J usage is TRBJ2-5; 10 nucleotides match TRBD2. With V trimmed by 4 bases and J by 1 base, 9 bases remained unmatched. In germline, CDR1 is LGHNA, CDR2 YSLEER. CDR3 length equals 17 residues.

The rearrangement joins TRBV6-6 to TRBJ2-7; unclear D gene. CDR1 is MNHNY, CDR2 SVGAGI, per germline (reference sequence). The CDR3 loop spans 16 amino acids. V lost 0 bases and J 4 bases, leaving 16 bases between the germline ends. CDR3 residues: CASSYSPQFTSYEQYF. CDR3 nucleotides: TGTGCCAGCAGTTACTCCCCCCAATTTACGTCGTACGAGCAGTACTTC.

To note about this clonotype: A read error may produce the germline difference seen at one junction end. J is TRBJ1-6 and V is TRBV12-3 or TRBV12-4; possible D gene TRBD1, 6 bases. This CDR3 has 14 residues. In nucleotides, the CDR3 is TGTGCCAGCAGTTTATGGGGGGCCAGCTCACCCCCCCACTTT. Protein product: CASSLWGASSPPHF.

This chain uses TRBV2 with TRBJ1-2, with unresolved D. V shed 8 bases and J shed 4 bases, with 8 bases lying between them. The CDR3 totals 11 residues. From germline, CDR1 is SNHLY and CDR2 FYNNEI. CDR3: CASRRTYGYTF. CDR3 DNA: TGTGCCAGCCGCAGGACCTATGGCTACACCTTC.